This T cell receptor beta chain was sequenced for a study of blood T cell repertoires in COVID-19. Trimming took off 4 bases at V and 5 bases at J, with 11 bases between the two ends. This CDR3 spans 12 amino acids. CDR1 SQVTM and CDR2 ANQGSEA come from the germline V gene. The table came from immunoSEQ multiplex PCR; TCRdb's copy has only in-frame clones and leaves some out. The sample has 200,000 to 250,000 clones, 82% seen once. The sequence was collected from a woman older than 75 with acute or convalescent COVID-19. Sequencing was done on a sample of peripheral blood. This rearrangement joins TRBV29-1 to TRBJ1-2; D might be TRBD1 (6 bases). CDR3 nucleotides: TGCAGCGTTGTAACAGGGCAATATGGCTACACCTTC. This encodes CSVVTGQYGYTF. Looking up the rest from reference TRBV29-1 and TRBJ1-2 gives the full variable domain: SAVISQKPSRDICQRGTSLTIQCQVDSQVTMMFWYRQQPGQSLTLIATANQGSEATYESGFVIDKFPISRPNLTFSTLTVSNMSPEDSSIYLCSVVTGQYGYTFGSGTRLTVV.